This is a list of T cell receptor beta chains from one sample in a study of T cell changes during pregnancy in multiple sclerosis. The assay was immunoSEQ multiplex PCR, and TCRdb's table has in-frame clones only and misses some. The table includes fewer than 60,000 clones, over 80% detected once. The material was CD8+ T cells from peripheral blood mononuclear cells, obtained after pregnancy. These receptors came from a female donor with multiple sclerosis, enrolled in a pregnancy study. Each CDR3 is given with its conserved first and last residue. Each record gives: V gene, J gene, clone size, D gene, CDR3 protein, CDR3 DNA. D genes are given only for firm matches. Some rows mark clone size as missing; the rest say once, few, many or name a class of expanded clone.

TRBV6-1	TRBJ2-7	.	.	CASRNLGANEQYF	TGTGCCAGCAGAAATTTGGGGGCGAACGAGCAGTACTTC
TRBV5-5	TRBJ2-7	.	.	CASSLFWGRGVSYEQYF	TGTGCCAGCAGCTTGTTTTGGGGCAGGGGGGTTTCCTACGAGCAGTACTTC
TRBV7-3	TRBJ2-1	once	TRBD2	CASSLYGGASNEQFF	TGTGCCAGCAGCTTATACGGGGGGGCCTCCAATGAGCAGTTCTTC
TRBV13	TRBJ2-5	.	.	CASGPGSLKTQYF	TGTGCCAGCGGCCCGGGGTCGTTGAAGACCCAGTACTTC
TRBV12-2	TRBJ2-1	.	.	CASRLEDRYNEQFF	TGTGCAAGTCGCTTGGAGGACAGATACAATGAGCAGTTCTTC
TRBV29-1	TRBJ2-1	.	TRBD1	CSVRQGAGNEQFF	TGCAGCGTCAGACAGGGGGCCGGGAATGAGCAGTTCTTC
TRBV5-5	TRBJ2-7	.	TRBD1	CASSLSTGFYEQYF	TGTGCCAGCAGCCTATCGACAGGGTTCTACGAGCAGTACTTC
TRBV18	TRBJ1-5	.	.	CASSPRQGDQPQHF	TGTGCCAGCTCACCACGACAAGGGGATCAGCCCCAGCATTTT
TRBV27	TRBJ1-2	.	.	CASSLGGGGYTF	TGTGCCAGCAGTCTAGGCGGGGGCGGCTACACCTTC
TRBV19	TRBJ2-1	.	TRBD1	CASSWSTGYNEQFF	TGTGCCAGTAGTTGGTCGACAGGGTACAATGAGCAGTTCTTC
TRBV29-1	TRBJ1-2	.	.	CSVEAGLNYGYTF	TGCAGCGTTGAGGCAGGGCTGAACTATGGCTACACCTTC
TRBV25-1	TRBJ1-1	.	.	CASSEDSPKAFF	TGTGCCAGCAGTGAGGACAGCCCAAAAGCTTTCTTT
TRBV29-1	TRBJ2-5	.	.	CSVEDYARQETQYF	TGCAGCGTTGAAGATTACGCTAGGCAAGAGACCCAGTACTTC
TRBV5-4	TRBJ2-1	.	.	CASSLEEGSGNEQFF	TGTGCCAGCAGCTTGGAGGAGGGGAGTGGGAATGAGCAGTTCTTC
TRBV4-1	TRBJ2-6	.	.	CASSQAQGSGANVLTF	TGCGCCAGCAGCCAAGCCCAGGGTTCTGGGGCCAACGTCCTGACTTTC
TRBV5-6	TRBJ2-2	.	.	CASSLGSGLNTGELFF	TGTGCCAGCAGCTTGGGGTCCGGACTGAACACCGGGGAGCTGTTTTTT
TRBV7-8	TRBJ2-7	.	.	CASSSSGSYEQYF	TGTGCCAGCAGCTCCTCAGGATCCTACGAGCAGTACTTC
TRBV11-3	TRBJ2-1	.	TRBD1	CASSLGTGHTDEQFF	TGTGCCAGCAGCTTGGGGACAGGGCATACGGATGAGCAGTTCTTC
TRBV7-6	TRBJ2-3	once	.	CASSLVHSLTDTQYF	TGTGCCAGCAGCTTAGTTCACAGCCTCACAGATACGCAGTATTTT